The clone carrying this T cell receptor beta chain was counted at least ten times. Its antigen is unknown. This specimen belongs to a study of identical twins. In TCRdb, the 5' RACE reads were re-called with MiXCR into one record per CDR3 protein. The profile covers about 900,000 distinct CDR3 sequences, with roughly 12% appearing a single time and around 1.6% taken by the ten largest. Trimming stripped 1 base from V and 2 bases from J, with 9 bases between. The CDR3 totals 14 residues. The germline CDR1 and CDR2 sequences are SGHRS and YFSETQ. Overall study findings and caveats: In cord blood, abundant beta clonotypes had fewer insertions; memory showed no trend. The analysis was cross-sectional rather than longitudinal within donors. It was possible that invariant MAIT and iNKT cells partly confounded the zero-insertion analyses.

These data were also filed under a second study, of yellow fever vaccine responses in identical twins.

The chain combines TRBV5-1 with TRBJ2-5; perhaps TRBD2 as D (6 bases). The source of this sequence is a young woman in good health. Sequencing was done on a sample of PBMCs. As DNA, the CDR3 is TGCGCCAGCAGCTTGTGGGGGACTCAAGAGACCCAGTACTTC. Amino acids: CASSLWGTQETQYF.